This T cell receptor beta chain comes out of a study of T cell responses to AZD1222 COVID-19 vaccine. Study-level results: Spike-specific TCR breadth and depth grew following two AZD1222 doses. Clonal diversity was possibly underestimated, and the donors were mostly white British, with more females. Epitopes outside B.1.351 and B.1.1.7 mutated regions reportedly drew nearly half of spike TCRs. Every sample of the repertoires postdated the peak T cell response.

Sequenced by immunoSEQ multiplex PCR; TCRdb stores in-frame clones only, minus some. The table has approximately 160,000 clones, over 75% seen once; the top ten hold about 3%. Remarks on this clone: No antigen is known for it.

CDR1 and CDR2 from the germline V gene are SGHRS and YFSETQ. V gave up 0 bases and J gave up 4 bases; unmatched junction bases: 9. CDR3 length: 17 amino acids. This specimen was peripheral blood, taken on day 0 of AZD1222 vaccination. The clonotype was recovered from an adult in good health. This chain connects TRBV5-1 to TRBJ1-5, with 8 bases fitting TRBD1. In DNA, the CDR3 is TGCGCCAGCAGCTTGGAGGATTACAGGGGGTGGAATCAGCCCCAGCATTTT. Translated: CASSLEDYRGWNQPQHF.